This record covers a single T cell receptor (beta chain). The sample originates from a study of shared clonotypes between healthy human individuals. V lost 5 bases to trimming and J lost 0 bases, with 9 bases between them. From germline, CDR1 is SGHTA and CDR2 FQGNSA. The CDR3 has 14 amino acids. Repertoires were generated with immunoSEQ multiplex PCR, while TCRdb's copy carries only in-frame clones and drops some. The sample records roughly 640,000 clones, approximately 74% being singletons. V usage is TRBV7-2 and J usage is TRBJ2-3; D call uncertain. The sample was memory CD4+ T cells sorted from blood. Documented subset: CD45RA-negative fraction. This clonotype was obtained from a woman in her 30s in good health. CDR3: CASSPWASTDTQYF. DNA of the CDR3: TGTGCCAGCAGCCCATGGGCTAGCACAGATACGCAGTATTTT. The complete variable domain, with remaining parts taken from reference TRBV7-2 and TRBJ2-3, reads GAGVSQSPSNKVTEKGKDVELRCDPISGHTALYWYRQSLGQGLEFLIYFQGNSAPDKSGLPSDRFSAERTGGSVSTLTIQRTQQEDSAVYLCASSPWASTDTQYFGPGTRLTVL.